These 6 T cell receptor beta chains were all obtained from the same sample, sequenced in a study of chemoradiotherapy in HPV16-positive cancers. TCRdb's table, derived via immunoSEQ multiplex PCR, lists solely in-frame clones and lacks some. The sample holds 45,000 to 60,000 clones, about nine tenths seen once. The sequenced sample was blood, obtained from a patient who underwent chemoradiotherapy. Every receptor here comes from a human donor with HPV-associated anogenital cancer.

This clone was recorded once. The rearrangement links TRBV19 to TRBJ1-2; TRBD1 is a possible D gene (5 bases). The V and J ends lost 3 bases and 0 bases respectively, with 11 bases between them. CDR1 LNHDA and CDR2 SQIVND come from the germline V gene (reference sequence). The CDR3 runs to 15 residues. The CDR3 sequence is CASSIRDGSNYGYTF. The CDR3 DNA sequence: TGTGCCAGTAGTATCCGGGACGGTTCTAACTATGGCTACACCTTC.

The rearrangement joins TRBV5-1 to TRBJ1-1, with 9 nucleotides matching TRBD1. Germline V lookup: CDR1 SGHRS, CDR2 YFSETQ. With V trimmed by 1 base and J by 2 bases, 6 bases remained unmatched. CDR3 length equals 16 residues. The CDR3 bases are TGCGCCAGCAGCTTGACCGGGACAGGGCTTAACACTGAAGCTTTCTTT. It codes for CASSLTGTGLNTEAFF.

This clone was observed once. The chain recombines TRBV5-1 with TRBJ2-2; 8 positions match TRBD2. The CDR3 is 15 residues long. Germline CDR1 and CDR2: SGHRS and YFSETQ. V dropped 2 bases and J dropped 6; count of bases not matched to a gene: 6. The CDR3 DNA follows: TGCGCCAGCAGCTTCCGGGAGGGTAACTCCGGGGAGCTGTTTTTT. Residues: CASSFREGNSGELFF.

The chain recombines TRBV29-1 with TRBJ2-3; D is ambiguous. Trimming left V 7 bases short and J 1 base short, with 12 bases between. This CDR3 comprises 13 residues. The germline CDR1 and CDR2 sequences are SQVTM and ANQGSEA. The CDR3 protein is CSAVLLRTDTQYF. DNA for the CDR3: TGCAGCGCCGTCCTCTTACGCACAGATACGCAGTATTTT.

In its sample, this clone was seen a few times. The chain carries TRBV25-1 and TRBJ1-1; 8 bases are shared with TRBD1. The CDR3 sequence is 16 residues long. Per the germline V gene, CDR1 is MGHDK and CDR2 is SYGVNS. The trim removed 7 bases at V and 4 bases at J, leaving 14 bases unmatched. The CDR3 DNA reads as TGTGCCAGCACCCCTACAGGGGGGGCGGTTGTCACTGAAGCTTTCTTT. Amino acids: CASTPTGGAVVTEAFF.

The J gene is TRBJ1-4, the V gene TRBV7-6, with 12 bases identical to TRBD1. CDR3 size: 15 residues. CDR1 is SGHVS, CDR2 FNYEAQ, per germline. V lost 3 bases and J lost 8; bases outside the gene matches: 4. The CDR3 spells CASSLAGTGGEKLFF. In DNA, the CDR3 is TGTGCCAGCAGCTTGGCCGGGACAGGGGGCGAAAAACTGTTTTTT.